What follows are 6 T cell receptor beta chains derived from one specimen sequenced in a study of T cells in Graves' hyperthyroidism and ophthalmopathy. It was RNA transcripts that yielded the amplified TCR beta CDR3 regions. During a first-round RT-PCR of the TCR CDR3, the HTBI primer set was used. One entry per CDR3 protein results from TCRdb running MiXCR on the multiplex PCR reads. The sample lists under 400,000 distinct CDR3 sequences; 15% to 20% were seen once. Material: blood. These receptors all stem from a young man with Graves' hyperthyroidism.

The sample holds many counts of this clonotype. The CDR3 DNA reads as TGCAGTGCCCCCGGAGGTGTAGCGGGATACGGGTATGAGCAGTTCTTC. This sequence encodes CSAPGGVAGYGYEQFF. The chain employs TRBV20-1 and TRBJ2-1; 8 nucleotides match TRBD2. With V trimmed by 6 bases and J by 8 bases, 18 bases remained unmatched. The CDR3 runs to 16 residues. Germline V gene data show CDR1 as DFQATT and CDR2 as SNEGSKA (reference sequence).

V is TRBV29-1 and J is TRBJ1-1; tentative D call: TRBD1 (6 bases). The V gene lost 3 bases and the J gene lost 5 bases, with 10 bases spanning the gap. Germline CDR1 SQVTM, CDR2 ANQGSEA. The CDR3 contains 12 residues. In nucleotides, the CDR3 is TGCAGCGTTGACAGGGGAAGGACTGAAGCTTTCTTT. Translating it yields CSVDRGRTEAFF. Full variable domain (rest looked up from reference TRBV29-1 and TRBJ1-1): SAVISQKPSRDICQRGTSLTIQCQVDSQVTMMFWYRQQPGQSLTLIATANQGSEATYESGFVIDKFPISRPNLTFSTLTVSNMSPEDSSIYLCSVDRGRTEAFFGQGTRLTVV.

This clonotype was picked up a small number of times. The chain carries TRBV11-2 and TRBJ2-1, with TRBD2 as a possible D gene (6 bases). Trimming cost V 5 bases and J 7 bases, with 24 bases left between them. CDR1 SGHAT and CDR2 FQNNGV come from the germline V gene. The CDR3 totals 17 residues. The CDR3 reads CASSRGSLVVVRNEQFF. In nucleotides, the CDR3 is TGTGCCAGCAGCCGGGGGTCACTAGTAGTCGTTCGAAATGAGCAGTTCTTC.

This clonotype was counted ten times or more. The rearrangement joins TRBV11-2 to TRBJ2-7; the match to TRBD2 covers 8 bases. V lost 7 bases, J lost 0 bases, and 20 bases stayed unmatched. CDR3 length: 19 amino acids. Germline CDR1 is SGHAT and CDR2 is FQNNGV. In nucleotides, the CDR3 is TGTGCCAGCACCTCTCGCCTCAACCTAGCGGGCTCAGTCTCCTACGAGCAGTACTTC. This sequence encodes CASTSRLNLAGSVSYEQYF.

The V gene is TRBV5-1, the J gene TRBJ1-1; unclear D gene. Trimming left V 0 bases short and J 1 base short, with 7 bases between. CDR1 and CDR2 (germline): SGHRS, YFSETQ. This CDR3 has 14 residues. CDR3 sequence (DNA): TGCGCCAGCAGCTTGGCGACCCAGAACACTGAAGCTTTCTTT. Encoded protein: CASSLATQNTEAFF.

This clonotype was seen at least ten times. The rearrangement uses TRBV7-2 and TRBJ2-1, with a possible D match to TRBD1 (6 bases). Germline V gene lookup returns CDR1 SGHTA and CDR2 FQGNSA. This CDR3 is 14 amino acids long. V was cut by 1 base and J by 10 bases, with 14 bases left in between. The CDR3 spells CASSLVGPGDEQFF. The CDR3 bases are TGTGCCAGCAGCTTAGTGGGCCCAGGGGACGAGCAGTTCTTC.